The 10 T cell receptor beta chains reported below all come from one sample, sequenced in a study of T-cell reconstitution after alpha-beta-depleted transplantation in children. The authors prepared the TCRbeta library with unique molecular identifiers. Via MiXCR, TCRdb re-called the PCR reads, giving one row per CDR3 protein. In the table there are 600,000 to 800,000 distinct CDR3 sequences, around 14% of which are singletons. The source material was PBMCs, sampled before TCRalphabeta/CD19-depleted stem cell transplant. All receptors come from a girl aged 2-10 years with congenital amegakaryocytic thrombocytopenia, due to receive a stem cell transplant.

This clonotype has at least ten counts. J is TRBJ2-2 and V is TRBV7-6; 8 nucleotides agree with TRBD2. Germline trimming cut 2 bases from V and 2 bases from J; bases unmatched to any gene: 1. There are 15 residues in the CDR3. Germline V gives CDR1 SGHVS, CDR2 FNYEAQ. CDR3 DNA sequence: TGTGCCAGCAGCTTAAGCGGGAGCAACACCGGGGAGCTGTTTTTT. As protein: CASSLSGSNTGELFF.

This clonotype appeared many times. This chain links TRBV5-1 with TRBJ2-5; a weak D match, TRBD1 (6 bases). The CDR3 length is 15 residues. Trimming stripped 4 bases from V and 2 bases from J, with 15 bases between. Germline CDR1 and CDR2: SGHRS and YFSETQ. CDR3 in amino acids: CASSPEQGVQETQYF. As DNA, the CDR3 is TGCGCCAGCAGCCCCGAACAGGGTGTTCAAGAGACCCAGTACTTC.

The chain combines TRBV11-2 with TRBJ2-5; D remains ambiguous. Germline CDR1 SGHAT, CDR2 FQNNGV. The V end was cut by 8 bases, the J end by 1 base, with 14 bases between. The CDR3 loop spans 14 amino acids. CDR3 bases: TGTGCCAGCGGTGGTGAGGCGACCCAAGAGACCCAGTACTTC. Protein sequence: CASGGEATQETQYF.

In this sample, this clonotype turned up many times. The CDR3 region has the DNA TGCGCCAGCAGCTTGGCCCCGGGGCCCAATCAGCCCCAGCATTTT. Protein: CASSLAPGPNQPQHF. The rearrangement links TRBV5-1 to TRBJ1-5; perhaps TRBD1 as D (5 bases). V dropped 0 bases and J dropped 3 bases, with 10 bases sitting between them. Germline V gene sequence: CDR1 SGHRS, CDR2 YFSETQ. The CDR3 spans 15 residues.

This clonotype came up many times. V is TRBV20-1 and J is TRBJ2-1, with a weak D call TRBD2 (5 bases). The CDR3 totals 13 residues. With 3 bases removed from V and 5 bases from J, the gap between germline ends came to 11 bases. Germline V gene sequence: CDR1 DFQATT, CDR2 SNEGSKA (reference sequence). CDR3 bases: TGCAGTGCTAGCGAGGGAACTAACAATGAGCAGTTCTTC. It encodes CSASEGTNNEQFF.

The CDR3 protein is CASSYDPGHQETQYF. The CDR3 nucleotides read TGTGCCAGCAGCTACGACCCGGGACACCAAGAGACCCAGTACTTC. The rearrangement links TRBV11-2 to TRBJ2-5; TRBD1 or TRBD2 may be the D gene (5 bases each). With 4 bases removed from V and 0 bases from J, the gap between germline ends came to 12 bases. CDR1 is SGHAT, CDR2 FQNNGV, per germline. The CDR3 covers 15 residues.

This clonotype was detected many times. The chain has TRBV5-6 and TRBJ2-7; the D gene is possibly TRBD2 (5 bases). V lost 0 bases to trimming and J lost 6 bases, with 13 bases between them. Germline lookup yields CDR1 SGHDT and CDR2 YYEEEE. The CDR3 spans 14 residues. The CDR3 DNA follows: TGTGCCAGCAGCTTGGCCAATTGGAGGCCCGAGCAGTACTTC. Translation: CASSLANWRPEQYF.

The J gene is TRBJ2-3, the V gene TRBV4-2; D could derive from TRBD1 or TRBD2 (5 bases each). The CDR3 contains 16 residues. Germline V gives CDR1 LGHNA, CDR2 YNFKEQ. V gave up 6 bases and J gave up 11 bases, with 27 bases separating them. CDR3 DNA: TGTGCCAGCAGAAATCTGAAGGGACCCCCCACCACGGGGCAGTATTTT. Protein: CASRNLKGPPTTGQYF.

The V and J genes are TRBV7-2 and TRBJ2-7, with D uncertain. This CDR3 has 14 amino acids. V was pared by 5 bases and J by 1 base, with 12 bases between. CDR1 is SGHTA and CDR2 is FQGNSA in the germline V gene. The CDR3, as DNA: TGTGCCAGCAGCGAACAACAGAGTTCCTACGAGCAGTACTTC. This gives the protein CASSEQQSSYEQYF.

A few counts support this clonotype. V usage is TRBV20-1 and J usage is TRBJ2-3, with D perhaps TRBD2 (6 bases). Germline V CDR1 and CDR2: DFQATT, SNEGSKA (reference sequence). CDR3 length: 11 amino acids. With 5 bases removed from V and 14 bases from J, the gap between germline ends came to 17 bases. CDR3 DNA: TGCAGTGCTGAGGACTACCACCTAGGGTATTTT. Its protein product is CSAEDYHLGYF.